One sample yielded the 23 T cell receptor beta chains listed below, sequenced in a study of cytomegalovirus exposure and HLA in healthy donors. The PCR was carried out with 60 Vbeta primers and 13 Jbeta primers. Profiled with immunoSEQ multiplex PCR; TCRdb holds only in-frame clones, not every one. This sample has approximately 160,000 clones, with around three quarters found just once. Sample: PBMCs. These receptors were taken from a woman aged 40 to 50 in good health and CMV-seronegative.

The chain employs TRBV2 and TRBJ2-2; 13 nucleotides line up with TRBD2. Trimming took 8 bases from V and 4 from J; bases not matched to a gene: 4. The CDR3 has 15 residues. The germline V gene has CDR1 SNHLY and CDR2 FYNNEI. CDR3 protein: CASGGLAGATGELFF. CDR3 sequence (DNA): TGTGCCAGCGGCGGACTAGCGGGAGCCACCGGGGAGCTGTTTTTT.

The rearrangement joins TRBV5-1 to TRBJ1-2, with 7 bases matching TRBD1. Losses at the gene ends were 3 bases for V and 8 bases for J; bases not matched to a gene: 7. This CDR3 region has 13 residues. The germline gives CDR1 SGHRS, CDR2 YFSETQ. The CDR3 DNA reads TGCGCCAGCAGCTCCGACAGGGCGGAAGGCTACACCTTC. Amino acids: CASSSDRAEGYTF.

The rearrangement links TRBV29-1 to TRBJ2-7; D possibly corresponds to TRBD1 (6 bases). Per germline, CDR1 SQVTM and CDR2 ANQGSEA. The length of the CDR3 is 15 residues. The V end lost 4 bases, the J end lost 0 bases, and 16 bases lay between the germline ends. CDR3 in amino acids: CSVGKGVFDSYEQYF. The CDR3 nucleotides read TGCAGCGTTGGAAAGGGGGTTTTTGACTCCTACGAGCAGTACTTC.

The V and J genes are TRBV11-3 and TRBJ2-5; TRBD1 matches at 7 bases. This CDR3 region has 14 residues. Per the germline V gene, CDR1 is SGHNT and CDR2 is YENEEA. The J segment lost 1 base and the V segment lost 8 bases, leaving 7 bases of the junction unmatched. CDR3 in amino acids: CASFSDRIQETQYF. CDR3 nucleotides: TGTGCCAGCTTTTCGGACAGGATCCAAGAGACCCAGTACTTC.

The chain is built from TRBV9 and TRBJ1-3, with D possibly being TRBD1 (5 bases). Germline lookup yields CDR1 SGDLS and CDR2 YYNGEE. Trimming left V 4 bases short and J 4 bases short, with 18 bases between. CDR3 length: 16 amino acids. The CDR3 reads CASSPTLQELGNTIYF. The CDR3 nucleotides read TGTGCCAGCAGCCCAACCCTACAGGAGCTCGGAAACACCATATATTTT.

V usage is TRBV30 and J usage is TRBJ1-3, with TRBD1 matching 8 bases. The V gene end was trimmed by 3 bases and the J gene end by 3 bases; junction bases not matched to a gene: 7. The length of the CDR3 is 15 residues. Looked up from germline, CDR1 is GTSNPN and CDR2 is SVGIG (reference sequence). As DNA, the CDR3 is TGTGCCTGGAGCGCACCAGGGGGCGGTGGAAACACCATATATTTT. Translated, it gives CAWSAPGGGGNTIYF.

The chain uses TRBV5-1 and TRBJ1-2, with D uncertain. Germline V gives CDR1 SGHRS, CDR2 YFSETQ. The CDR3 is 13 residues long. Trimming shortened V by 2 bases and J by 3 bases, and 8 bases separated the two germline ends. In DNA, the CDR3 is TGCGCCAGCAGCTTACGGAGGGACTATGGCTACACCTTC. This translates into CASSLRRDYGYTF.

This rearrangement joins TRBV5-1 to TRBJ1-1; D is possibly TRBD1 (5 bases). The CDR3 spans 13 residues. CDR1 SGHRS and CDR2 YFSETQ come from the germline V gene. V was cut by 0 bases and J by 5 bases, with 8 bases left in between. CDR3 DNA: TGCGCCAGCAGCTTGGACCAGGGAACTGAAGCTTTCTTT. Amino acids: CASSLDQGTEAFF. Full variable domain (rest looked up from reference TRBV5-1 and TRBJ1-1): KAGVTQTPRYLIKTRGQQVTLSCSPISGHRSVSWYQQTPGQGLQFLFEYFSETQRNKGNFPGRFSGRQFSNSRSEMNVSTLELGDSALYLCASSLDQGTEAFFGQGTRLTVV.

J is TRBJ1-2 and V is TRBV6-5, with TRBD1 matching 7 bases. The germline CDR1 and CDR2 sequences are MNHEY and SVGAGI. CDR3 length: 13 amino acids. The ends lost 6 bases at V and 3 bases at J; junction bases unmatched: 4. This chain's CDR3 is CASRPGTDYGYTF. The CDR3 nucleotides are TGTGCCAGCAGACCCGGGACAGACTATGGCTACACCTTC.

This chain connects TRBV30 to TRBJ1-4; D unresolved. Trimming took 5 bases from V and 8 from J, leaving 9 bases between them. CDR1 and CDR2 from the germline V gene are GTSNPN and SVGIG (reference sequence). The CDR3 runs to 11 residues. CDR3 sequence (DNA): TGTGCCTGGGGGCCTTGGGAAAAACTGTTTTTT. The encoded protein is CAWGPWEKLFF.

The V and J genes are TRBV19 and TRBJ2-5, with 14 bases that match TRBD2. Germline V gene sequence: CDR1 LNHDA, CDR2 SQIVND (reference sequence). This CDR3 region has 18 residues. The V gene end was trimmed by 3 bases and the J gene end by 1 base; junction bases not matched to a gene: 7. DNA of the CDR3: TGTGCCAGTAGTATTGGACTAGCGGGAGGTCCTAGCCAAGAGACCCAGTACTTC. Amino acid sequence: CASSIGLAGGPSQETQYF.

The chain recombines TRBV27 with TRBJ2-1; 11 nucleotides align to TRBD2. Germline-derived CDR1 and CDR2 are MNHEY and SMNVEV (reference sequence). J lost 4 bases, V lost 6 bases, and 11 bases had no gene match. This CDR3 is built from 17 residues. The CDR3: CASSTFPGTSGYNEQFF. CDR3 in DNA: TGTGCCAGCAGCACCTTTCCCGGGACTAGCGGTTACAATGAGCAGTTCTTC.

The chain has TRBV2 and TRBJ2-7, with 7 bases fitting TRBD2. From germline, CDR1 is SNHLY and CDR2 FYNNEI. The CDR3 has 16 residues. Trimming removed 4 bases from V and 0 bases from J; junction bases left unmatched: 9. The CDR3 here is CASSGLAVISSYEQYF. The CDR3 DNA is TGTGCCAGCAGTGGGCTAGCGGTTATCTCCTCCTACGAGCAGTACTTC.

The chain recombines TRBV13 with TRBJ1-3; D unresolved. Germline CDR1 is PRHDT and CDR2 is FYEKMQ (reference sequence). V was shortened by 0 bases and J by 4 bases, with 7 bases between the two germline ends. This CDR3 has 14 residues. DNA of the CDR3: TGTGCCAGCAGCTTAGGCCCCGGGGGAAACACCATATATTTT. Protein product: CASSLGPGGNTIYF.

The chain is built from TRBV9 and TRBJ2-3; weak D call: TRBD1 (5 bases). CDR1 and CDR2 from the germline V gene are SGDLS and YYNGEE. The CDR3 has 13 amino acids. Trimming shortened V by 4 bases and J by 5 bases, and 11 bases separated the two germline ends. CDR3 sequence reads: CASSQQVQDTQYF. The CDR3 nucleotides are TGTGCCAGCAGCCAACAGGTTCAAGATACGCAGTATTTT.

J is TRBJ2-3 and V is TRBV5-1; D perhaps matches TRBD2 (5 bases). The CDR3 runs 15 residues. Germline V gene lookup returns CDR1 SGHRS and CDR2 YFSETQ. V was shortened by 0 bases and J by 0 bases, with 8 bases between the two germline ends. The CDR3 nucleotides read TGCGCCAGCAGCTTGGGAGCGGCTAGCACAGATACGCAGTATTTT. The encoded protein is CASSLGAASTDTQYF.

This sequence joins TRBV19 and TRBJ2-5, with TRBD2 identical over 7 bases. The ends lost 6 bases at V and 4 bases at J; junction bases unmatched: 8. This CDR3 is built from 14 residues. Germline V gene data show CDR1 as LNHDA and CDR2 as SQIVND (reference sequence). CDR3 protein: CASRSEGGLETQYF. The CDR3 DNA is TGTGCCAGTAGATCCGAGGGAGGGCTAGAGACCCAGTACTTC.

V is TRBV11-3 and J is TRBJ1-1; D is ambiguous. The V end lost 1 base, the J end lost 10 bases, and 13 bases lay between the germline ends. There are 13 residues in the CDR3. Germline CDR1 and CDR2: SGHNT and YENEEA. CDR3 protein: CASSLAWAGRAFF. DNA for the CDR3: TGTGCCAGCAGCTTAGCTTGGGCAGGTCGAGCTTTCTTT.

This sequence joins TRBV27 and TRBJ2-7; the D is unclear. The V gene lost 5 bases and the J gene lost 2 bases, with 10 bases spanning the gap. Germline loops: CDR1 MNHEY, CDR2 SMNVEV (reference sequence). CDR3 length equals 13 residues. The CDR3 bases are TGTGCCAGCAGTGTGCGGCCCCCCTACGAGCAGTACTTC. Translating it yields CASSVRPPYEQYF.

The chain joins TRBV6-1 to TRBJ2-3; 16 bases are shared with TRBD2. Germline loops: CDR1 MNHNS, CDR2 SASEGT. This CDR3 has 18 residues. The V gene end was trimmed by 3 bases and the J gene end by 4 bases; junction bases not matched to a gene: 7. Here the CDR3 reads CASSEPPGTSGRADTQYF. DNA of the CDR3: TGTGCCAGCAGTGAGCCCCCCGGGACTAGCGGGAGGGCAGATACGCAGTATTTT.

Of note for this clone: The junction does not match germline at one end; this may be a read error. The V call is TRBV7-7, the J call TRBJ2-1; 11 bases are a match to TRBD1. The CDR3 covers 14 residues. Germline V gene lookup returns CDR1 SSHAT and CDR2 FNYEAQ (reference sequence). CDR3 residues: CASSLGTGGNEQFF. The CDR3 DNA follows: TGTGCTAGCAGCTTAGGGACAGGGGGCAATGAGCAGTTCTTC.

This chain joins TRBV29-1 and TRBJ2-5; 8 bases map to TRBD2. The CDR3 contains 12 residues. The junction had 6 bases not matched to a gene; V was cut back by 7 bases and J by 5 bases. Germline-derived CDR1 and CDR2 are SQVTM and ANQGSEA. CDR3 protein: CSGRGGGETQYF. CDR3 bases: TGCAGCGGCCGGGGGGGCGGGGAGACCCAGTACTTC.

This clone turned up a few times. CDR3 loop: CASSSGTSAPHRDTQYF. In DNA form, the CDR3 reads TGTGCCAGCAGCTCCGGGACTAGCGCTCCACACCGAGATACGCAGTATTTT. The chain couples TRBV28 to TRBJ2-3; the match to TRBD2 covers 10 bases. This CDR3 is built from 17 residues. Germline V gene lookup returns CDR1 MDHEN and CDR2 SYDVKM. J lost 5 bases, V lost 6 bases, and 14 bases had no gene match.